Each of the 2 T cell receptor beta chains below was sequenced from the same sample in a study of T cell responses to AZD1222 COVID-19 vaccine. Generated by immunoSEQ multiplex PCR, the TCRdb table keeps only in-frame clones and is missing some. The sample consists of over 120,000 clones, about 93% of them appearing once. Sequencing was performed on peripheral blood, taken on day 0 of AZD1222 vaccination. The receptor set was obtained from an adult in good health.

The V and J genes are TRBV18 and TRBJ1-2; D ambiguous. Germline V gives CDR1 KGHSH, CDR2 LQKENI. Trimming took 6 bases from V and 2 from J, leaving 13 bases between them. This CDR3 contains 14 residues. CDR3 DNA: TGTGCCAGCTCCCAATTCGACGGAAACTATGGCTACACCTTC. Its protein is CASSQFDGNYGYTF.

The table lists this clone with a count of one. The chain couples TRBV5-1 to TRBJ2-1; TRBD1 matches at 8 bases. V shed 4 bases and J 4 bases; nucleotides not matched to a gene: 7. The germline V gene encodes CDR1 SGHRS and CDR2 YFSETQ. The CDR3 runs to 15 residues. This CDR3 reads CASSPRTGTYNEQFF. The CDR3 DNA is TGCGCCAGCAGCCCTAGGACAGGGACATACAATGAGCAGTTCTTC.